This TCR beta chain was found in a study of blood T cell repertoires in COVID-19. For the study at large: The samples span acute and convalescent COVID-19 from the United States, Italy and Spain. From T cells, B-cell-depleted T cells, or PBMCs came the material, which was cDNA or gDNA.

As processed by the authors: For nucleated cells, counts were estimated from reference gene primer amplification. Profiling relied on immunoSEQ multiplex PCR, and the TCRdb table lists in-frame clones only, not all of them. The DNA was the basis for D and trimming; V, J and clone size are from that table. The sample holds about 74,000 clones, 90% seen once. The CDR3 consists of 17 residues. CDR1 is SGHTA, CDR2 FQGNSA, per germline. Trimming shortened V by 3 bases and J by 4 bases, and 19 bases separated the two germline ends. The sequencing sample was made of peripheral blood. The sequence was obtained from a human donor in a cohort sampled during active COVID-19. The chain is built from TRBV7-2 and TRBJ2-1; D possibly corresponds to TRBD2 (6 bases). CDR3 sequence (DNA): TGTGCCAGCAGCTTTAGGGAGGTACAACGAGGTTACAATGAGCAGTTCTTC. Translating it yields CASSFREVQRGYNEQFF.